The 18 T cell receptor beta chains listed next were all sequenced from one sample in a study of T cell changes during pregnancy in multiple sclerosis. Profiled with immunoSEQ multiplex PCR; TCRdb holds only in-frame clones, not every one. The table records about 98,000 clones, approximately 90% of them present only once. This sample comprised peripheral blood, obtained after pregnancy. These receptors originate from a female donor in good health, enrolled as a control in a pregnancy study.

This chain joins TRBV19 and TRBJ2-3; TRBD2 matches at 9 bases. CDR3 size: 16 residues. The V gene's germline CDR1 is LNHDA and CDR2 SQIVND (reference sequence). J was trimmed by 4 bases and V by 3 bases; bases with no gene match: 8. Here the CDR3 reads CASSIFAGGTADTQYF. The CDR3, as DNA: TGTGCCAGTAGTATCTTTGCGGGGGGGACCGCAGATACGCAGTATTTT.

The chain joins TRBV27 to TRBJ2-7; no definite D call. In germline, CDR1 is MNHEY, CDR2 SMNVEV (reference sequence). The CDR3 is 13 amino acids. V lost 0 bases and J 6 bases, leaving 9 bases between the germline ends. CDR3 sequence: CASSLSPRSEQYF. DNA of the CDR3: TGTGCCAGCAGTTTATCGCCTAGATCCGAGCAGTACTTC.

CDR3 residues: CSARDREMQFF. In DNA, the CDR3 is TGCAGTGCTAGAGATAGAGAGATGCAGTTCTTC. V gene TRBV20-1 combines with J gene TRBJ2-1, with D unresolved. The ends were cut back, 0 bases at V and 12 bases at J, with 9 bases in the middle. Germline CDR1 DFQATT, CDR2 SNEGSKA (reference sequence). CDR3 length: 11 residues.

The chain is built from TRBV19 and TRBJ2-5, with a possible D match to TRBD1 (6 bases). CDR3 length: 15 residues. V was cut by 5 bases and J by 7 bases, with 20 bases left in between. Germline assignment: CDR1 LNHDA and CDR2 SQIVND (reference sequence). CDR3 sequence (DNA): TGTGCCAGTAGTTCCTTCACTGGGGGCAGCGGGACCCAGTACTTC. Translation: CASSSFTGGSGTQYF.

The chain couples TRBV19 to TRBJ2-4, with TRBD2 matching 9 bases. The CDR3 runs to 19 residues. Germline V gene data show CDR1 as LNHDA and CDR2 as SQIVND (reference sequence). The V gene end was trimmed by 1 base and the J gene end by 0 bases; junction bases not matched to a gene: 10. The CDR3 sequence is CASSIGPKHSGRAKNIQYF. In DNA form, the CDR3 reads TGTGCCAGTAGTATAGGTCCAAAACATAGCGGGAGAGCCAAAAACATTCAGTACTTC.

This clone occurred a few times. V gene TRBV5-1 combines with J gene TRBJ1-2; D not certain. Trimming cost V 0 bases and J 8 bases, with 8 bases left between them. The CDR3 is 12 residues long. Looked up from germline, CDR1 is SGHRS and CDR2 is YFSETQ. CDR3 coding DNA: TGCGCCAGCAGCTTGGATTACGGGGGCTACACCTTC. Its protein product is CASSLDYGGYTF.

The chain links TRBV7-9 to TRBJ2-1; the match to TRBD2 covers 10 bases. Germline V gives CDR1 SEHNR, CDR2 FQNEAQ (reference sequence). The length of the CDR3 is 15 residues. After removal of 6 bases from V and 7 bases from J, the junction contained 9 bases not matched to a gene. The CDR3 DNA sequence: TGTGCCAGCAGACAAGCGGGAGGGCCGTGGAATGAGCAGTTCTTC. Protein product: CASRQAGGPWNEQFF.

The table lists this clone with a count of one. The V and J genes are TRBV10-3 and TRBJ1-4; D is undetermined. This CDR3 contains 12 residues. Germline CDR1 reads ENHRY; CDR2 reads SYGVKD. Deletions cut 10 bases from V and 12 bases from J, with 18 bases between. CDR3 nucleotide sequence: TGTGCCACAGCCCCGGCAGGTACGGAACTGTTTTTT. Encoded protein: CATAPAGTELFF.

The gene calls are TRBV28 and TRBJ2-1, with 7 positions matching TRBD1. The CDR3 has 15 residues. Germline CDR1 MDHEN, CDR2 SYDVKM. The V gene end was trimmed by 5 bases and the J gene end by 3 bases; junction bases not matched to a gene: 7. CDR3: CASSATGEFYNEQFF. The CDR3 coding sequence is TGTGCCAGCAGTGCCACAGGGGAATTCTACAATGAGCAGTTCTTC.

The rearrangement links TRBV18 to TRBJ1-1; D possibly corresponds to TRBD1 (6 bases). The CDR3 sequence is 14 residues long. Germline V CDR1 and CDR2: KGHSH, LQKENI. Trimming stripped 2 bases from V and 3 bases from J, with 10 bases between. CDR3 sequence: CASSPNGGDTEAFF. The CDR3 nucleotides read TGTGCCAGCTCACCAAATGGGGGCGACACTGAAGCTTTCTTT.

This chain links TRBV5-4 with TRBJ1-2; D gene uncertain. The CDR3 runs to 15 residues. Looked up from germline, CDR1 is SGHNT and CDR2 is YYREEE (reference sequence). Trimming took 0 bases from V and 3 from J, leaving 12 bases between them. Here the CDR3 reads CASSLVGSVDYGYTF. CDR3 sequence (DNA): TGTGCCAGCAGCTTGGTCGGGTCAGTCGACTATGGCTACACCTTC.

This clone was found once. J is TRBJ2-5 and V is TRBV2; the match to TRBD1 covers 11 bases. The CDR3 spans 15 residues. V dropped 7 bases and J dropped 4; count of bases not matched to a gene: 8. CDR1 is SNHLY and CDR2 is FYNNEI in the germline V gene. The CDR3 loop is CASNEMDRGLETQYF. The CDR3 region has the DNA TGTGCCAGCAACGAAATGGACAGGGGGCTAGAGACCCAGTACTTC.

The chain carries TRBV5-5 and TRBJ1-4; 8 bases agree with TRBD1. This CDR3 has 17 residues. Germline values: CDR1 SGHKS, CDR2 YYEKEE (reference sequence). With V trimmed by 2 bases and J by 3 bases, 9 bases remained unmatched. CDR3 nucleotides: TGTGCCAGCAGCTTTCGCGGTGGACAGGGACCTAATGAAAAACTGTTTTTT. It yields the protein CASSFRGGQGPNEKLFF.

The rearrangement uses TRBV4-2 and TRBJ1-3, with D maybe TRBD1 (6 bases). Germline assignment: CDR1 LGHNA and CDR2 YNFKEQ. Trimming took off 0 bases at V and 6 bases at J, with 12 bases between the two ends. The CDR3 spans 15 residues. For the CDR3, the DNA is TGTGCCAGCAGCCAAGATGGACAGCCGATAAACACCATATATTTT. Protein sequence: CASSQDGQPINTIYF.

This clone was detected once. This sequence joins TRBV30 and TRBJ1-2, with 7 bases lining up with TRBD1. Germline V lookup: CDR1 GTSNPN, CDR2 SVGIG (reference sequence). The CDR3 spans 11 residues. The V and J ends lost 6 bases and 12 bases, in that order; junction bases with no gene match: 10. In DNA form, the CDR3 reads TGTGCCTGCTTCGGGACAGCGGTGGACACCTTC. Its translation is CACFGTAVDTF.

This chain uses TRBV4-1 with TRBJ2-7, with D tentatively TRBD2 (6 bases). Germline V gene data show CDR1 as MGHRA and CDR2 as YSYEKL. With 1 base removed from V and 5 bases from J, the gap between germline ends came to 12 bases. CDR3 length: 14 residues. DNA for the CDR3: TGCGCCAGCAGCCAAGTAATGTCGGGGGACGAGCAGTACTTC. It encodes CASSQVMSGDEQYF.

This clone was counted a single time. Within the sample, other DNA sequences also encode this same CDR3. V is TRBV9 and J is TRBJ2-7, with D perhaps matching TRBD2 (6 bases). Germline V gives CDR1 SGDLS, CDR2 YYNGEE. Trimming removed 0 bases from V and 5 bases from J, with 6 bases in between. The CDR3 extends over 12 amino acids. CDR3 loop: CASSVGGDEQYF. DNA for the CDR3: TGTGCCAGCAGCGTAGGGGGGGACGAGCAGTACTTC.

This clone appeared once. This CDR3 is also generated by other DNA sequences in the sample. This rearrangement joins TRBV6-5 to TRBJ1-5, with D tentatively TRBD1 (5 bases). The CDR3 contains 12 residues. Germline-derived CDR1 and CDR2 are MNHEY and SVGAGI. Trimming stripped 4 bases from V and 6 bases from J, with 7 bases between. CDR3 nucleotide sequence: TGTGCCAGCAGTTCCGGGGGTCAGCCCCAGCATTTT. Translating it yields CASSSGGQPQHF.